A single TCR beta chain is shown here with its context. The antigen is unknown. Sort purity for all populations was recorded as exceeding 98%. The data originate from a study of beta chain features in type 1 diabetes. Study as a whole: Sorted cell examination encompassed over 90,000,000 cells across all samples. General observations from the study: A moderate, significant TCRB CDR3 shortening appeared in type 1 diabetes across four CD4+ subsets.

TCRB transcripts that were expressed got sequenced, as all of the isolated RNA had been reverse transcribed. An average of about 3.5 million reads was obtained for naive, central memory and regulatory T cell samples. Sequencing was performed with immunoSEQ multiplex PCR; in TCRdb, only in-frame clones are kept and a portion is missing. The table includes hundreds of thousands of clones, over 25% detected once. Trimming cost V 0 bases and J 1 base, with 7 bases left between them. The CDR3 covers 14 residues. Germline V CDR1 and CDR2: SGDLS, YYNGEE. Sequencing was done on a sample of naive CD4+ T cells from blood. The chain uses TRBV9 and TRBJ2-5; D possibly corresponds to TRBD1 (5 bases). The receptor was isolated from a man aged 18 to 30 in good health. The CDR3 nucleotides read TGTGCCAGCAGCGTAGAAGACAGCCAAGAGACCCAGTACTTC. Its translation: CASSVEDSQETQYF.